The 5 T cell receptor beta chains below were found in one sample sequenced in a study of a mutant IDH1 vaccine in newly diagnosed glioma. Here immunoSEQ multiplex PCR was the method, and the copy in TCRdb shows in-frame clones only, minus some. The repertoire holds about 29,000 clones, with 65% to 85% as singletons. Antigen specificity for these receptors is unknown. The sample's time point: week 23, last vaccination. In every dose of vaccine, 300 ug of mutant IDH1 20-mer peptide was given alongside topical imiquimod. The sample was PBMCs, taken from a glioma patient whose treatment included an IDH1 peptide vaccine. The receptors shown here come from a woman between 18 and 30 years old with glioma.

This chain links TRBV4-1 with TRBJ2-7, with D unclear. Trimming left V 0 bases short and J 6 bases short, with 12 bases between. The CDR3 runs 14 residues. Germline V CDR1 and CDR2: MGHRA, YSYEKL. This CDR3 is CASSQDPLSGEQYF. The CDR3 DNA follows: TGCGCCAGCAGCCAAGATCCCCTCTCTGGCGAGCAGTACTTC.

This clone is a singleton in its sample. V usage is TRBV27 and J usage is TRBJ1-1; no clear D. In germline, CDR1 is MNHEY, CDR2 SMNVEV (reference sequence). The CDR3 runs 13 residues. V lost 5 bases to trimming and J lost 3 bases, with 10 bases between them. DNA of the CDR3: TGTGCCAGCAGTGTAAACTGGGACACTGAAGCTTTCTTT. It specifies CASSVNWDTEAFF.

The V gene is TRBV7-2, the J gene TRBJ2-3, with a possible D match to TRBD1 (6 bases). The germline gives CDR1 SGHTA, CDR2 FQGNSA. The CDR3 contains 15 residues. Deletions cut 0 bases from V and 3 bases from J, with 10 bases between. The CDR3 sequence is CASSLAGARTDTQYF. CDR3 bases: TGTGCCAGCAGCTTAGCGGGGGCTAGGACAGATACGCAGTATTTT.

This rearrangement joins TRBV7-2 to TRBJ1-5, with 7 bases identical to TRBD1. In germline, CDR1 is SGHTA, CDR2 FQGNSA. V lost 0 bases and J lost 3; bases outside the gene matches: 2. The CDR3 contains 15 residues. CDR3 loop: CASSLADRANQPQHF. Written as DNA, the CDR3 is TGTGCCAGCAGCTTAGCAGACAGGGCCAATCAGCCCCAGCATTTT.

In this sample, this clone turned up a few times. This chain links TRBV9 with TRBJ1-6; D gene ambiguous. This CDR3 has 14 amino acids. Germline V gene data show CDR1 as SGDLS and CDR2 as YYNGEE. V was cut by 1 base and J by 6 bases, with 8 bases left in between. This CDR3 reads CASSVRVSNSPLHF. CDR3 coding DNA: TGTGCCAGCAGCGTACGAGTGAGTAATTCACCCCTCCACTTT.